The 22 T cell receptor beta chains below come from one sample, sequenced in a study of type 1 and type 2 diabetes patients (dated by TCRdb to the mid-2010s). TCRdb names Illumina MiSeq as the instrument used. For TCRbeta CDR3 amplification, the template was genomic DNA taken from the sorted T cell subsets. The TCRbeta CDR3 region was amplified by multiplex PCR with 30 forward and 13 reverse primers. TCRdb handled the public reads itself, with Q25 trimming in fastp and clone calling in MiXCR, and kept productive beta chains. A single entry per CDR3 protein holds the most common genes and DNA from its merged rows. Counted in this sample were under 300,000 distinct CDR3 sequences; more than 45% of them appeared once. The ten largest clones capture approximately 14% of the sample. Sequencing was done on a sample of peripheral blood mononuclear cells (PBMCs). Receptor source: a man between 18 and 35 years old with type 2 diabetes.

This clonotype came up a few times. The chain joins TRBV19 to TRBJ1-3, with D perhaps TRBD1 (5 bases). CDR1 is LNHDA, CDR2 SQIVND, per germline (reference sequence). V lost 8 bases and J lost 4, with 12 bases in between. The CDR3 loop spans 13 amino acids. CDR3 DNA: TGTGCCAGTTCGGACACAGACGGAAACACCATATATTTT. It codes for CASSDTDGNTIYF.

The V call is TRBV27, the J call TRBJ2-7; 9 bases fit TRBD2. V lost 3 bases and J lost 2; bases outside the gene matches: 5. This CDR3 is built from 15 residues. Germline CDR1 is MNHEY and CDR2 is SMNVEV (reference sequence). The CDR3 DNA follows: TGTGCCAGCAGTTTCATGGCGGGAGGGGCCTACGAGCAGTACTTC. This gives the protein CASSFMAGGAYEQYF.

V is TRBV19 and J is TRBJ1-1; 8 bases agree with TRBD1. V shed 2 bases, J shed 6 bases, and the junction held 5 bases outside the gene matches. There are 14 residues in the CDR3. Germline V gene lookup returns CDR1 LNHDA and CDR2 SQIVND (reference sequence). In DNA, the CDR3 is TGTGCCAGTAGTATAACGCAGGGGGCTGCTGAAGCTTTCTTT. As protein: CASSITQGAAEAFF.

The gene calls are TRBV19 and TRBJ1-2, with a weak D call TRBD1 (5 bases). This CDR3 contains 16 residues. The V gene lost 9 bases and the J gene lost 4 bases, with 24 bases spanning the gap. Per the germline V gene, CDR1 is LNHDA and CDR2 is SQIVND (reference sequence). CDR3 in DNA: TGTGCCAGCAGCTCGGGCCGGGACGGTACGGGCTATGGCTACACCTTC. It codes for CASSSGRDGTGYGYTF.

This clonotype was picked up a small number of times. Germline is not matched at one junction end, which may reflect a read error. The CDR3 region has the DNA TGTGCCAGCAGTCCCCAGGGCTACCAGCAGTACTTC. Translation gives CASSPQGYQQYF. The rearrangement uses TRBV27 and TRBJ2-7; weak D call: TRBD1 (5 bases). The germline V gene encodes CDR1 MNHEY and CDR2 SMNVEV (reference sequence). The CDR3 covers 12 residues.

CDR3 nucleotides: TGCAGTGCTAGAATAGCTGGCCAGGGAAAAGAGACCCAGTACTTC. Amino acids: CSARIAGQGKETQYF. V usage is TRBV20-1 and J usage is TRBJ2-5; tentative D call: TRBD1 (5 bases). Germline CDR1 and CDR2: DFQATT and SNEGSKA (reference sequence). The length of the CDR3 is 15 residues. V lost 2 bases and J 3 bases, leaving 16 bases between the germline ends.

This chain uses TRBV20-1 with TRBJ2-7; 11 bases are a match to TRBD2. Germline trimming cut 3 bases from V and 2 bases from J; bases unmatched to any gene: 3. Germline V gene data show CDR1 as DFQATT and CDR2 as SNEGSKA (reference sequence). The CDR3 is made up of 14 amino acids. The CDR3 sequence: CSARTSGVAYEQYF. CDR3 nucleotides: TGCAGTGCTAGGACTAGCGGGGTCGCCTACGAGCAGTACTTC.

This chain joins TRBV30 and TRBJ2-5, with D uncertain. The CDR3 has 13 amino acids. Germline CDR1 reads GTSNPN; CDR2 reads SVGIG (reference sequence). The germline V and J ends were trimmed by 8 bases and 5 bases, with 18 bases remaining between them. The CDR3 spells CATSDLHLETQYF. The CDR3 nucleotides read TGTGCCACCAGTGATTTGCATTTGGAGACCCAGTACTTC. The full variable domain, completed using reference TRBV30 and TRBJ2-5, is SQTIHQWPATLVQPVGSPLSLECTVEGTSNPNLYWYRQAAGRGLQLLFYSVGIGQISSEVPQNLSASRPQDRQFILSSKKLLLSDSGFYLCATSDLHLETQYFGPGTRLLVL.

DNA for the CDR3: TGTGCCAGCAGTGATTCCCGGGTGGGGCCTAACTATGGCTACACCTTC. Translation gives CASSDSRVGPNYGYTF. This chain connects TRBV2 to TRBJ1-2; D might be TRBD1 (5 bases). Germline assignment: CDR1 SNHLY and CDR2 FYNNEI. The CDR3 is made up of 16 amino acids. V was cut by 3 bases and J by 0 bases, with 14 bases left in between.

The count of this clonotype is one. The chain recombines TRBV15 with TRBJ1-5; 8 nucleotides line up with TRBD1. The CDR3 totals 17 residues. Looked up from germline, CDR1 is LNHNV and CDR2 is YYDKDF (reference sequence). The V gene end was trimmed by 6 bases and the J gene end by 3 bases; junction bases not matched to a gene: 13. CDR3 residues: CATSDSAGGQFNQPQHF. The CDR3 DNA sequence: TGTGCCACCAGTGATTCAGCAGGGGGCCAGTTCAATCAGCCCCAGCATTTT.

The chain links TRBV15 to TRBJ1-5, with D possibly matching TRBD1 (5 bases). V lost 4 bases, J lost 2 bases, and 9 bases lay in between. This CDR3 is built from 14 residues. Germline V gene lookup returns CDR1 LNHNV and CDR2 YYDKDF (reference sequence). The CDR3 reads CATSKEGRNQPQHF. As DNA, the CDR3 is TGTGCCACCAGCAAAGAGGGGCGCAATCAGCCCCAGCATTTT.

By share of the sample, this clonotype is medium-sized. The chain joins TRBV29-1 to TRBJ1-1, with D unresolved. CDR1 and CDR2 from the germline V gene are SQVTM and ANQGSEA. V was pared by 7 bases and J by 5 bases, with 14 bases between. The CDR3 is made up of 12 amino acids. The CDR3 DNA reads as TGCAGCGCCATCGACTCGGGGACTGAAGCTTTCTTT. Protein: CSAIDSGTEAFF.

The V call is TRBV6-6, the J call TRBJ2-3, with 7 bases that match TRBD2. CDR1 and CDR2 from the germline V gene are MNHNY and SVGAGI (reference sequence). The trim removed 3 bases at V and 2 bases at J, leaving 11 bases unmatched. The CDR3 is made up of 17 amino acids. The CDR3 loop reads CASSYGLRGVSTDTQYF. CDR3 sequence (DNA): TGTGCCAGCAGTTATGGGTTACGGGGGGTATCCACAGATACGCAGTATTTT.

V usage is TRBV14 and J usage is TRBJ2-7, with unresolved D. The CDR3 covers 16 residues. Between the trimmed V and J ends, which lost 0 bases and 4 bases, there was a span of 16 bases. Germline loops: CDR1 SGHDN, CDR2 FVKESK. The CDR3 here is CASSQDPSTPAYEQYF. The CDR3 nucleotides read TGTGCCAGCAGCCAAGATCCCAGTACTCCTGCGTACGAGCAGTACTTC. The full variable domain, in which reference TRBV14 and TRBJ2-7 provide the parts outside the CDR3, is EAGVTQFPSHSVIEKGQTVTLRCDPISGHDNLYWYRRVMGKEIKFLLHFVKESKQDESGMPNNRFLAERTGGTYSTLKVQPAELEDSGVYFCASSQDPSTPAYEQYFGPGTRLTVT.

J is TRBJ2-7 and V is TRBV10-2; D may correspond to TRBD1 or TRBD2 (5 bases each). Per germline, CDR1 WSHSY and CDR2 SAAADI. The CDR3 totals 14 residues. V was cut by 0 bases and J by 2 bases, with 8 bases left in between. The CDR3 sequence is CASSESWGTYEQYF. The DNA of the CDR3 is TGCGCCAGCAGTGAGTCCTGGGGGACCTACGAGCAGTACTTC.

A few counts support this clonotype. The V gene is TRBV20-1, the J gene TRBJ2-5; 7 bases are shared with TRBD2. V trimming: 5 bases; J trimming: 3 bases; junction bases outside the gene matches: 6. Germline V lookup: CDR1 DFQATT, CDR2 SNEGSKA (reference sequence). This CDR3 comprises 13 residues. CDR3 nucleotides: TGCAGTGCTCCTAGCGGTGCCAAAGAGACCCAGTACTTC. This translates into CSAPSGAKETQYF.

This clonotype was counted between two and nine times. The rearrangement links TRBV6-5 to TRBJ2-1, with 11 bases matching TRBD2. CDR1 MNHEY and CDR2 SVGAGI come from the germline V gene. With V trimmed by 5 bases and J by 7 bases, 10 bases remained unmatched. The CDR3 has 16 residues. CDR3 bases: TGTGCCAGCAGTACCTCCGTAGCGGGGGGGCCGAATGAGCAGTTCTTC. Translation gives CASSTSVAGGPNEQFF.

This clonotype was recorded a few times. The J gene is TRBJ2-7, the V gene TRBV12-5; 13 bases map to TRBD2. V trimming: 2 bases; J trimming: 5 bases; junction bases outside the gene matches: 9. CDR1 and CDR2 (germline): LGHNT, FRNRAP. This CDR3 has 17 amino acids. The CDR3 spells CASGLTPSTSGGDEQYF. CDR3 nucleotides: TGTGCTAGTGGTTTGACCCCCTCCACTAGCGGGGGGGACGAGCAGTACTTC.

The chain has TRBV7-2 and TRBJ2-7; D call uncertain. The J call may not be correct, given that the DNA end is closer to TRBJ2-1. CDR1 is SGHTA, CDR2 FQGNSA, per germline. This CDR3 contains 15 residues. DNA for the CDR3: TGTGCCAGCAGCTTAGAAATGCGGACGAACAATGAGCAGTTCTTC. It translates to CASSLEMRTNNEQFF.

V gene TRBV6-5 combines with J gene TRBJ2-7; possibly TRBD1 for D (5 bases). This CDR3 spans 14 amino acids. CDR1 is MNHEY, CDR2 SVGAGI, per germline. Trimming removed 6 bases at V and 0 bases at J, with 12 bases between. The CDR3 loop reads CASRKTAYSYEQYF. CDR3 coding DNA: TGTGCCAGCAGGAAGACAGCCTACTCCTACGAGCAGTACTTC.

The chain couples TRBV19 to TRBJ1-2; 7 bases match TRBD1. This CDR3 comprises 14 residues. Trimming cost V 9 bases and J 6 bases; bases outside gene matches: 13. The germline gives CDR1 LNHDA, CDR2 SQIVND (reference sequence). The CDR3 bases are TGTGCCAGCTCAGCCCTGACAGGGACGGATGGCTACACCTTC. Protein sequence: CASSALTGTDGYTF.

The rearrangement uses TRBV7-3 and TRBJ2-1; 10 bases match TRBD2. Looked up from germline, CDR1 is SGHTA and CDR2 is FQGTGA. J gave up 3 bases and V 5 bases, and 7 bases lay outside the gene matches. The CDR3 extends over 16 amino acids. The CDR3 nucleotides read TGTGCCAGCAGCCAAGGCACTAGCGGGAACTACAATGAGCAGTTCTTC. Its translation: CASSQGTSGNYNEQFF.